This TCR beta chain emerged from a study of molecular identifiers for immune sequencing clone quantification. Study-level points and caveats: Jurkat TCR RNA spiked in from one cell (amid 960,000 or so naive cells) was reportedly detectable. Because of identical TCR molecules sharing a barcode, sizes of highly expanded clones could be underestimated. Clones above 20 RNA copies contained over 97% of effector molecules but under 1% of naive ones.

V gave up 3 bases and J gave up 0 bases; unmatched junction bases: 10. Germline V CDR1 and CDR2: DFQATT, SNEGSKA (reference sequence). The CDR3 sequence is 17 residues long. Naive CD8 T cells were picked out by sorting for CD8+CD4-CCR7+CD45RA+. MiXCR, run by TCRdb on the PCR reads, gives a single entry per CDR3 protein. The data hold about 640,000 distinct CDR3 sequences, with 15% to 20% observed a single time. This clonotype was seen repeatedly, ten times or more. The antigen remains unidentified. The chain employs TRBV20-1 and TRBJ2-7; 11 bases agree with TRBD2. The material sequenced was naive CD8+ T cells from blood, with Jurkat cell RNA spiked in. Subset: FACS-sorted CD8+CD4-CCR7+CD45RA+ naive T cells. This clonotype was sampled from a human donor in good health. Some libraries in this study had Jurkat cell RNA spiked in. CDR3 protein: CSARSGTSGGRSYEQYF. The DNA of the CDR3 is TGCAGTGCTAGGTCCGGGACTAGCGGAGGGCGCTCCTACGAGCAGTACTTC.